This T cell receptor beta chain was identified in a study of CD8 T cells in ankylosing spondylitis. The V gene's germline CDR1 is DFQATT and CDR2 SNEGSKA (reference sequence). The CDR3 length is 13 residues. V was pared by 2 bases and J by 9 bases, with 5 bases of the junction left unmatched. TCRdb fed the 5' RACE reads into MiXCR, producing one record per CDR3 protein. The sample gives about 130,000 distinct CDR3 sequences, 9.3% of which show up once; approximately 3.3% is in the top ten. This receptor was obtained from a male donor with ankylosing spondylitis or in good health (not recorded which). V and J are TRBV20-1 and TRBJ2-7; TRBD2 matches at 12 bases. Input material: blood, either unsorted or a sorted T cell fraction (not recorded which). The CDR3 is CSARPTSGSLQYF. CDR3 sequence (DNA): TGCAGTGCTAGACCGACTAGCGGGAGTTTGCAGTACTTC.